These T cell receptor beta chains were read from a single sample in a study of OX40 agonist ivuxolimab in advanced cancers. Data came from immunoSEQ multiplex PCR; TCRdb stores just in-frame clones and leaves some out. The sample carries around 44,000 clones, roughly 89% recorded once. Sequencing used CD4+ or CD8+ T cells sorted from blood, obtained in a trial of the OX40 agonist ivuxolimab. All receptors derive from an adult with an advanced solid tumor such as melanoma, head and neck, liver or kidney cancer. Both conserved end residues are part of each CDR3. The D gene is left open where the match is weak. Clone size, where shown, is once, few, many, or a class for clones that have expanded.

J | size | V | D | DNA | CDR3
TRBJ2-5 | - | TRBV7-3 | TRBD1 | TGTGCCAGCAGCCTTTGGGGACAGGGGGAGGAGACCCAGTACTTC | CASSLWGQGEETQYF
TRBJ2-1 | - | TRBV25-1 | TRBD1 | TGTGCCAGCACCCTGGACAGGGGGGACAATGAGCAGTTCTTC | CASTLDRGDNEQFF
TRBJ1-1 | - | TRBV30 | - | TGTGCCTGGAGTTGGCAAAGGAACACTGAAGCTTTCTTT | CAWSWQRNTEAFF
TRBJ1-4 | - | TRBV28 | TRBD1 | TGTGCCAGCAGTTCCGGGACAGGGGTTGAAAAACTGTTTTTT | CASSSGTGVEKLFF
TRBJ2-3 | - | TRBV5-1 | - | TGCGCCAGCAGCTTGGAAAGTTTGGGAGATACGCAGTATTTT | CASSLESLGDTQYF
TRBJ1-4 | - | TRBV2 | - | TGTGCCAGCAGTGAAGTAGGCCCTGAAAAACTGTTTTTT | CASSEVGPEKLFF
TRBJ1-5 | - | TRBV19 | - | TGTGCCAGTAGTATAATGAAGGGACAGCCCCAGCATTTT | CASSIMKGQPQHF
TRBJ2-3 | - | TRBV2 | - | TGTGCCAGCATGAGGTCGCAGGTCACAGATACGCAGTATTTT | CASMRSQVTDTQYF
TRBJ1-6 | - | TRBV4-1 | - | TGCGCCAGCAGCCTGGGGGACAATTCACCCCTCCACTTT | CASSLGDNSPLHF
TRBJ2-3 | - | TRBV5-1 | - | TGCGCCAGCAGCTTGGCCGGGTGGTGGGGGATCACAGATACGCAGTATTTT | CASSLAGWWGITDTQYF
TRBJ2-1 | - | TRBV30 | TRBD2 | TGTGCCTGGGATAGCGGGAGAAATGAGCAGTTCTTC | CAWDSGRNEQFF
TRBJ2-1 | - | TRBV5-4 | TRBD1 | TGTGCCAGCAGCTTGGGCCAGGGGGCCAACAATGAGCAGTTCTTC | CASSLGQGANNEQFF
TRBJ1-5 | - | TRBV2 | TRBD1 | TGTGCCAGCAGTGAGACGACAGGGTTGGGCCAGCCCCAGCATTTT | CASSETTGLGQPQHF
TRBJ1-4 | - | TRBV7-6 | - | TGTGCCAGCAGCCCAGCGGGAGACTCGGCAACTAATGAAAAACTGTTTTTT | CASSPAGDSATNEKLFF
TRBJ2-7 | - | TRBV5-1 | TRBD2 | TGCGCCAGCAGCTCCTCCGGGAGGAACCGTTACGAGCAGTACTTC | CASSSSGRNRYEQYF
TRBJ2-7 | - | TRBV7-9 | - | TGTGCCAGCACCCTTTGGGGGTCCTACGAGCAGTACTTC | CASTLWGSYEQYF
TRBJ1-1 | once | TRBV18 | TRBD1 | TGTGCCAGCTCACCAACAGGCCGGACAGGGGGCACTGAAGCTTTCTTT | CASSPTGRTGGTEAFF
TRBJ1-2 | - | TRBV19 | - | TGTGCCAGTACCCCCCCCTTTGGTCGTAAAACAGGGATAGACTATGGCTACACCTTC | CASTPPFGRKTGIDYGYTF
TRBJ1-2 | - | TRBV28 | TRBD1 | TGTGCCAGCAGGCAGACAGGGGGAGATAGCTATGGCTACACCTTC | CASRQTGGDSYGYTF
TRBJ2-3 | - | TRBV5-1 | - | TGCGCCAGCAGCTTGGGCATCGGGAGAAGAGATACGCAGTATTTT | CASSLGIGRRDTQYF
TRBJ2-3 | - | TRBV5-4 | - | TGTGCCAGCAGCTTGGCCGGGGGATACACAGATACGCAGTATTTT | CASSLAGGYTDTQYF
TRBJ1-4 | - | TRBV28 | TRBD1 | TGTGCCAGCCGAACACAGGGGGCAGGGGAAAAACTGTTTTTT | CASRTQGAGEKLFF
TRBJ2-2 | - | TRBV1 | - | TGCACCAGCAGGAAGACAGGTCTATCGCACACCGGGGAGCTGTTTTTT | CTSRKTGLSHTGELFF
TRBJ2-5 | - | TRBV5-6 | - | TGTGCCAGCAGCCTACTAGTTCCAGAGACCCAGTACTTC | CASSLLVPETQYF
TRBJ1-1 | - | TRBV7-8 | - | TGTGCCACCTTAAAATATGGGGAGCAAACTGAAGCTTTCTTT | CATLKYGEQTEAFF
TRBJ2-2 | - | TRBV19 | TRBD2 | TGTGCCAGTAGGATCCATATAGCGGGGAGGGTCTCCACCGGGGAGCTGTTTTTT | CASRIHIAGRVSTGELFF
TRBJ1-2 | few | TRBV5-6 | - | TGTGCCAGCAGCCAACGCGGGGCCGGTTACTATGGCTACACCTTC | CASSQRGAGYYGYTF
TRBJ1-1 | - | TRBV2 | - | TGTGCCAGCAGGTGGGGCAGGGGCAGGAACACTGAAGCTTTCTTT | CASRWGRGRNTEAFF
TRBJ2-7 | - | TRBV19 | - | TGTGCCAGTAGTATATGGCAGGGGCCCTCCTACGAGCAGTACTTC | CASSIWQGPSYEQYF
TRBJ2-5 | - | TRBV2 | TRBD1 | TGTGCCACCAGGACAGGGGAGGGAAGAGAGACCCAGTACTTC | CATRTGEGRETQYF
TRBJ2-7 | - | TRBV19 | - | TGTGCCAGTAGTATGGTCGTCGGGGAGCAGTACTTC | CASSMVVGEQYF
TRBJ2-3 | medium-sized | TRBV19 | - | TGTGCCAGTAATGACAGTCCTAGCACAGATACGCAGTATTTT | CASNDSPSTDTQYF
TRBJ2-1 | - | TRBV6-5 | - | TGTGCCAGCAGTCCTGACACAAGCTCCTACAATGAGCAGTTCTTC | CASSPDTSSYNEQFF
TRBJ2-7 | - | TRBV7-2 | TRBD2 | TGTGCCAGCAGCCCCCTAGCGGGGGTCTCCTACGAGCAGTACTTC | CASSPLAGVSYEQYF
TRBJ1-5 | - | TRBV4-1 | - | TGCGCCAGCAGCCAAGATCTCTACTGGAGTCAGCCCCAGCATTTT | CASSQDLYWSQPQHF
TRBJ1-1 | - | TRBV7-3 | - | TGTGCCAGCAGCTCTCAAACGAACACTGAAGCTTTCTTT | CASSSQTNTEAFF
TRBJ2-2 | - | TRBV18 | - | TGTGCCAGCTCACCGGCAGGCAACACCGGGGAGCTGTTTTTT | CASSPAGNTGELFF
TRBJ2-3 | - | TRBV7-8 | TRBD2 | TGTGCCAGCAGCTCGCGACTAGCGGGGGCCACAGATACGCAGTATTTT | CASSSRLAGATDTQYF
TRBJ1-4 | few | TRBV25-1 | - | TGTGCCAGCAAGACCTACGGGGGCGAAAAACTGTTTTTT | CASKTYGGEKLFF
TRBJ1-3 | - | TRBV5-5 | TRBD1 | TGTGCCAGCAGCACCTCCCGGACAGGCGACACCATATATTTT | CASSTSRTGDTIYF
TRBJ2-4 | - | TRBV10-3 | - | TGTGCCATCAGTGACGAAACCCTCGCCAAAAACATTCAGTACTTC | CAISDETLAKNIQYF
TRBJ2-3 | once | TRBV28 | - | TGTGCCAGCAGTGGGTGGACCTTAGGGGGCACAGATACGCAGTATTTT | CASSGWTLGGTDTQYF
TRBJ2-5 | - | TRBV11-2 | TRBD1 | TGTGCCAGCAGCTTAGATCAGAGGGGGCGCGCAGAGACCCAGTACTTC | CASSLDQRGRAETQYF
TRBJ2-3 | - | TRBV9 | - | TGTGCCAGCAGCGTAGCGGGAGAGGGAGATACGCAGTATTTT | CASSVAGEGDTQYF
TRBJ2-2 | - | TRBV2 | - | TGTGCCAGCAGTGAAACTGATGGAGCTCCCGGGGAGCTGTTTTTT | CASSETDGAPGELFF
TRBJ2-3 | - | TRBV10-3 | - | TGTGCCATGCGGGACTTAGGCACAGATACGCAGTATTTT | CAMRDLGTDTQYF